Sequencing of this T cell receptor (beta chain) was carried out in a study of CD8 T cells in ankylosing spondylitis. Overall study results and limits: The authors found the disease-linked clones to be CD8+ and relatively rare in peripheral blood. Apparently characteristic of ankylosing spondylitis blood was a TCR beta motif (eight highly homologous variants). Reports say disease-linked clones showed up significantly more in matched ankylosing spondylitis synovial fluid.

As to this clonotype: The antigen is unknown.

V was clipped by 3 bases and J by 3 bases, with 18 bases between them. The CDR3 runs 15 residues. The germline gives CDR1 DFQATT, CDR2 SNEGSKA (reference sequence). With molecular barcodes, quantitative 5'-RACE was used to make the TCR beta libraries. TCRdb re-derived calls from the 5' RACE reads in MiXCR, one entry per CDR3 protein. This table holds about 700,000 distinct CDR3 sequences, around 20% found once. The TCR sequence derives from a male donor with ankylosing spondylitis. The sample was blood, either unsorted or a sorted T cell fraction (not recorded which). This chain connects TRBV20-1 to TRBJ2-7; tentatively, D is TRBD1 or TRBD2 (5 bases each). CDR3 protein: CSARGVDNPLYEQYF. For the CDR3, the DNA is TGCAGTGCTAGGGGGGTAGACAACCCACTCTACGAGCAGTACTTC.